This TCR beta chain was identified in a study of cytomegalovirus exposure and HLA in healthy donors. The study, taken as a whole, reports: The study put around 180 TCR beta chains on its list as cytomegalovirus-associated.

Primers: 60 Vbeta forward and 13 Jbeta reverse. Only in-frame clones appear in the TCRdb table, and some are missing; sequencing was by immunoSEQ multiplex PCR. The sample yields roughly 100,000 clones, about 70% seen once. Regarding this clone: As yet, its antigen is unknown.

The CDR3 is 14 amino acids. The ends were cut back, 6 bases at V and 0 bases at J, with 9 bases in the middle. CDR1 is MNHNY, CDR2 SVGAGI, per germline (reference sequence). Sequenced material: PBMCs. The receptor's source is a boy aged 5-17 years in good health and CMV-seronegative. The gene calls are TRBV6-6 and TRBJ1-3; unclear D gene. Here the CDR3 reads CASSDRDSGNTIYF. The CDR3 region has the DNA TGTGCCAGCAGCGACCGGGACTCTGGAAACACCATATATTTT.